The rows below give T cell receptor beta chains drawn from one sample of a study of T cells expressing NK-cell markers. TCRdb reprocessed the 5' RACE reads and reports one entry per CDR3 protein, with no DNA. The table lists about 260,000 distinct CDR3 sequences, with around 0.42% in the top ten. The sequencing input was blood T cells: a sorted CD56 or NKG2C T cell subset, CD4+ or CD8+ T cells, or bulk PBMC T cells (not recorded which). All receptors derive from a man younger than 35 in good health. Each CDR3 is given with its conserved first and last residue.

v_gene	j_gene	len	CDR3aa
TRBV20-1	TRBJ2-2	16	CSARDLPSTNTGELFF
TRBV11-2	TRBJ2-1	14	CASSFRREWDEQFF
TRBV6-1	TRBJ2-5	15	CASSSQGGRGETQYF
TRBV5-1	TRBJ2-1	11	CASQSGYEQFF
TRBV11-2	TRBJ2-1	13	CASSLTSLAEQFF
TRBV4-3	TRBJ1-6	12	CASSQGPQPLHF
TRBV24-1	TRBJ2-2	18	CATSDLTGTGVTTGELFF
TRBV12-3/TRBV12-4	TRBJ1-2	15	CASSKRAGTGNGYTF
TRBV5-1	TRBJ2-7	15	CASSREGQGPYEQYF
TRBV5-6	TRBJ1-4	16	CASSPDRDTTREKLFF
TRBV23-1	TRBJ2-7	18	CASSQSGLARGTSYEQYF
TRBV6-5	TRBJ2-3	16	CASSYHIGTLTDTQYF
TRBV28	TRBJ2-6	15	CASSSGGSGANVLTF
TRBV4-2	TRBJ1-5	15	CASSQGQGWDQPQHF
TRBV20-1	TRBJ2-3	15	CSARGPRDYTDTQYF
TRBV6-1	TRBJ1-2	14	CASSHLTDSYGYTF
TRBV24-1	TRBJ2-5	15	CATSDLKALPGLAYF
TRBV20-1	TRBJ2-7	14	CSANLAGASYEQYF
TRBV10-3	TRBJ1-1	13	CATEDRMNTEAFF
TRBV12-3/TRBV12-4	TRBJ2-1	15	CASTPFGALYNEQFF
TRBV27	TRBJ1-5	15	CASSPWDGANQPQHF
TRBV7-2	TRBJ2-2	15	CASRLGGGNAGELFF
TRBV6-2/TRBV6-3	TRBJ1-1	13	CASWTGENTEAFF
TRBV11-2	TRBJ2-1	14	CASRSYGGGNEQFF
TRBV12-3/TRBV12-4	TRBJ2-4	15	CASSFGTSEKNIQYF
TRBV7-2	TRBJ2-3	16	CASSQYRAGRTDTQYF
TRBV24-1	TRBJ1-1	15	CATSVQGVSGTEAFF
TRBV5-6	TRBJ1-1	15	CASSLSVQRNTEAFF
TRBV7-9	TRBJ2-3	15	CASSLLASSGDTQYF
TRBV5-4	TRBJ2-1	15	CASSLNLAGGGEQFF
TRBV29-1	TRBJ2-7	14	CSAGTSGMVAEQYF
TRBV4-3	TRBJ2-3	15	CASSQGSGGTDTQYF
TRBV3-1	TRBJ2-7	14	CASSQGGTGGEQYF
TRBV7-9	TRBJ1-6	14	CASSLDRVNSPLHF
TRBV12-3/TRBV12-4	TRBJ1-5	14	CASSFSGPNQPQHF
TRBV4-2	TRBJ2-7	15	CASSEGTGSSYEQYF
TRBV20-1	TRBJ2-4	19	CSARERVGLAGGRGNIQYF
TRBV5-1	TRBJ2-5	14	CASSLLASSGTQYF
TRBV13	TRBJ2-5	15	CASSFLDRGLETQYF
TRBV29-1	TRBJ2-2	13	CSVLERQHGELFF
TRBV7-2	TRBJ2-1	16	CASSPGTSRTYNEQFF
TRBV20-1	TRBJ2-7	14	CSAADRDSTYEQYF
TRBV24-1	TRBJ2-3	16	CATSDSASSGTDTQYF
TRBV9	TRBJ2-5	13	CASSADFGETQYF
TRBV4-2	TRBJ2-5	13	CASSQDSGETQYF